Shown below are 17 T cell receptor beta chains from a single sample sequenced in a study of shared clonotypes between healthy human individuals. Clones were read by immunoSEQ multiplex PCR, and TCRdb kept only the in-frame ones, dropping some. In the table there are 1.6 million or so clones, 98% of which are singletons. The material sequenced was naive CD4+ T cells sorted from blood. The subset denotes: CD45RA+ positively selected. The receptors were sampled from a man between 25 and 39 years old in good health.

The CDR3 spells CSVGRSDYGYTF. As DNA, the CDR3 is TGCAGCGTCGGCAGGTCAGACTATGGCTACACCTTC. This sequence joins TRBV29-1 and TRBJ1-2; D remains ambiguous. V was pared by 6 bases and J by 3 bases, with 11 bases between. The germline V gene has CDR1 SQVTM and CDR2 ANQGSEA. The length of the CDR3 is 12 residues.

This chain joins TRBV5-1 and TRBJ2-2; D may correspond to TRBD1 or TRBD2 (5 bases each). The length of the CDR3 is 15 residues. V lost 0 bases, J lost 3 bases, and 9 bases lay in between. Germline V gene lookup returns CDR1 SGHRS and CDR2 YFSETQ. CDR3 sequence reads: CASSLGDGYTGELFF. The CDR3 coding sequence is TGCGCCAGCAGCTTGGGGGACGGTTACACCGGGGAGCTGTTTTTT.

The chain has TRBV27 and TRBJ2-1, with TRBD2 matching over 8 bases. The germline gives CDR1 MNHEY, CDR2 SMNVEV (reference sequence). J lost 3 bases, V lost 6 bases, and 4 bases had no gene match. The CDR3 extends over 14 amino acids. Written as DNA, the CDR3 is TGTGCCAGCAGGGCGGCGGGGGGCTACAATGAGCAGTTCTTC. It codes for CASRAAGGYNEQFF.

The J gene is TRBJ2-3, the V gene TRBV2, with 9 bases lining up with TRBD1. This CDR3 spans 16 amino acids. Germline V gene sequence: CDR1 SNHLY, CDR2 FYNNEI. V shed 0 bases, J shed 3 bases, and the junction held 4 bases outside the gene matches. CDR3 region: CASSEATGGWTDTQYF. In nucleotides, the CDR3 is TGTGCCAGCAGTGAAGCGACAGGGGGTTGGACAGATACGCAGTATTTT.

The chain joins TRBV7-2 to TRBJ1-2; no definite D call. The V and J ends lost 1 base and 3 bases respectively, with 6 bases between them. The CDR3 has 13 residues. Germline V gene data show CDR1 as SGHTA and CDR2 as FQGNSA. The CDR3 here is CASSLEGDYGYTF. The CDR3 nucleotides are TGTGCCAGCAGCTTAGAAGGCGACTATGGCTACACCTTC.

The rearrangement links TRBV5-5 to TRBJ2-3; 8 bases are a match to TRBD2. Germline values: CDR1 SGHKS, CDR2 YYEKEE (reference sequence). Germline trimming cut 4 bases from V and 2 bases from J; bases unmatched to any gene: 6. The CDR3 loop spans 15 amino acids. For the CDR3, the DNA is TGTGCCAGCAGCGCCGGGACTAGGTCCACAGATACGCAGTATTTT. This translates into CASSAGTRSTDTQYF.

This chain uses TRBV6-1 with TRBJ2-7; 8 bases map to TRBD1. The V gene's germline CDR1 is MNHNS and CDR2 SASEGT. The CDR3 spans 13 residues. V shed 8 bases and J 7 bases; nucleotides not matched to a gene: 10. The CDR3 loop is CASSLDRGWEQYF. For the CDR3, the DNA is TGTGCCAGCTCCCTCGACAGGGGTTGGGAGCAGTACTTC.

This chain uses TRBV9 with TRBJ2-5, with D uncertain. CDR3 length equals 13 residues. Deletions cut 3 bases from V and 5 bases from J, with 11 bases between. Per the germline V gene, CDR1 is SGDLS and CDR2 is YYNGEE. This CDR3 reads CASSAGRWETQYF. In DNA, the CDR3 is TGTGCCAGCAGCGCCGGGCGGTGGGAGACCCAGTACTTC. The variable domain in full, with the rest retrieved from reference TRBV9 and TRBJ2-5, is DSGVTQTPKHLITATGQRVTLRCSPRSGDLSVYWYQQSLDQGLQFLIQYYNGEERAKGNILERFSAQQFPDLHSELNLSSLELGDSALYFCASSAGRWETQYFGPGTRLLVL.

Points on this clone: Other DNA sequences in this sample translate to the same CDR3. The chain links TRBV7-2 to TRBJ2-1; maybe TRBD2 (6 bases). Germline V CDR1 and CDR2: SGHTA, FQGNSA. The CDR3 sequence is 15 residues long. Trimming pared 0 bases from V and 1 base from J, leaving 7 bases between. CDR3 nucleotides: TGTGCCAGCAGCTTAGCCGGGAGTTCCTACAATGAGCAGTTCTTC. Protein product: CASSLAGSSYNEQFF.

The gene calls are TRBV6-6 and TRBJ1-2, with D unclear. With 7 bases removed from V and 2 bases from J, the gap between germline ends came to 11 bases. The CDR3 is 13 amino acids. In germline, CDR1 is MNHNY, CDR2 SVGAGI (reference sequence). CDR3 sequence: CASMARTNYGYTF. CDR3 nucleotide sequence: TGTGCCAGCATGGCCAGGACGAACTATGGCTACACCTTC.

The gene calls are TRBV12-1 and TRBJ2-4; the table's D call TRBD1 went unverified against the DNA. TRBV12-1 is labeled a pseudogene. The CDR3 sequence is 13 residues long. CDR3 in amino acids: CASSSLRQNIQYF. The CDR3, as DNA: TGTGCCAGCAGCTCTCTAAGACAGAACATTCAGTACTTC.

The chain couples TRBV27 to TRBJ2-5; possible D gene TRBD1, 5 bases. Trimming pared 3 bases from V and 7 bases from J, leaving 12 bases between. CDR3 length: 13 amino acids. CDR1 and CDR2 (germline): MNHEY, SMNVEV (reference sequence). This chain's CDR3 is CASSFREAGTQYF. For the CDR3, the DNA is TGTGCCAGCAGTTTCAGGGAAGCAGGGACCCAGTACTTC.

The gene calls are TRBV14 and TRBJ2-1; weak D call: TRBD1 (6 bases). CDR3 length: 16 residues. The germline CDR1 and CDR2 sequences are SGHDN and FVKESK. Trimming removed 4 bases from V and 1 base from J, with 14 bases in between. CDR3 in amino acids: CASSLSGVPSYNEQFF. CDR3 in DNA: TGTGCCAGCAGCCTGTCAGGGGTGCCGTCCTACAATGAGCAGTTCTTC. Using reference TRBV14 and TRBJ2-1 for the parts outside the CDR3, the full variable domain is EAGVTQFPSHSVIEKGQTVTLRCDPISGHDNLYWYRRVMGKEIKFLLHFVKESKQDESGMPNNRFLAERTGGTYSTLKVQPAELEDSGVYFCASSLSGVPSYNEQFFGPGTRLTVL.

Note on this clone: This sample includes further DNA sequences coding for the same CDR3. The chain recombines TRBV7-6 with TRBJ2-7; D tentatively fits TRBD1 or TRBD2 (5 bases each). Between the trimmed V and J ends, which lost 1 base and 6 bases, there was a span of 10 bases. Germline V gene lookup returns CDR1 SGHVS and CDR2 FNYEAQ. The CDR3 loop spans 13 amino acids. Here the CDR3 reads CASSLVAGGEQYF. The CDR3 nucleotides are TGTGCCAGCAGCTTAGTAGCTGGGGGCGAGCAGTACTTC.

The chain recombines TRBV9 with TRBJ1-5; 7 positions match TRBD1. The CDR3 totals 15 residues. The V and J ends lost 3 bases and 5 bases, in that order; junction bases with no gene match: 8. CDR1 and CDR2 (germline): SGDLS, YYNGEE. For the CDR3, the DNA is TGTGCCAGCAGCGAGGGACACAGGGGTGATCAGCCCCAGCATTTT. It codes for CASSEGHRGDQPQHF.

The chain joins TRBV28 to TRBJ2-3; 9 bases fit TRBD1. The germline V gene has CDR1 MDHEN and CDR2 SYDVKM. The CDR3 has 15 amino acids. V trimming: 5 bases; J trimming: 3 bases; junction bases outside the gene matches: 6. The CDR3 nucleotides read TGTGCCAGCAGTACTCGGGACAGGGCGACAGATACGCAGTATTTT. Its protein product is CASSTRDRATDTQYF.

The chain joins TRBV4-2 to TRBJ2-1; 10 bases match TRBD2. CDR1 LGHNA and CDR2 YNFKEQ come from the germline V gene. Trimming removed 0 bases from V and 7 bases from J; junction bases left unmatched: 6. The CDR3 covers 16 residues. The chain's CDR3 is CASSQDGLAGENEQFF. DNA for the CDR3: TGTGCCAGCAGCCAAGATGGGCTAGCGGGAGAGAATGAGCAGTTCTTC.